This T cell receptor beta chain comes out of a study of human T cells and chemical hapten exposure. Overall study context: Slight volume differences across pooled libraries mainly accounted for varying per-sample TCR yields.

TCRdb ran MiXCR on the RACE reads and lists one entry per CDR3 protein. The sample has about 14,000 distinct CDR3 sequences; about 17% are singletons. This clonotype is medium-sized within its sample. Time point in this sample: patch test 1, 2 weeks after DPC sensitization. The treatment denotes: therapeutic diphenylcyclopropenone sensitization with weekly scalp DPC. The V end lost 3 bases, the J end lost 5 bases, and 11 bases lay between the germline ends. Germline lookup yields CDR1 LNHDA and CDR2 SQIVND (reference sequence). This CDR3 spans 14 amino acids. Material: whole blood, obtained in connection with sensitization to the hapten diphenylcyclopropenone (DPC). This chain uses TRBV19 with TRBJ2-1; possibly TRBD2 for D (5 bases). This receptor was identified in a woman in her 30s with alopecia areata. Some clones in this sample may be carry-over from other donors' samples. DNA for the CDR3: TGTGCCAGTAGTATCGGGGTCAATAACAATGAGCAGTTCTTC. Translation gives CASSIGVNNNEQFF. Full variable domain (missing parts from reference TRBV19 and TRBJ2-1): DGGITQSPKYLFRKEGQNVTLSCEQNLNHDAMYWYRQDPGQGLRLIYYSQIVNDFQKGDIAEGYSVSREKKESFPLTVTSAQKNPTAFYLCASSIGVNNNEQFFGPGTRLTVL.